What follows describes a single TCR beta chain. What it binds is unknown. The study left out patients who had uncontrolled infection, other autoimmune disease, pregnancy or lactation. Each diagnosis drew on symptoms, thyroxine, TRAb, thyroid ultrasound and orbital computed tomography findings. TCR beta CDR3 regions were amplified from RNA. When the TCR CDR3 underwent first-round RT-PCR, the HTBI primer set was used. MiXCR, applied by TCRdb to the multiplex PCR reads, yields one record per CDR3 protein. Of roughly 500,000 distinct CDR3 sequences listed, 46% are singletons. This entry is derived from a study of T cells in Graves' hyperthyroidism and ophthalmopathy. Regarding the study as a whole: In validation, the model predicted ophthalmopathy. These predictions came a median 6.5 months before onset. Through a model of 13 V-J features, ophthalmopathy was separated from stable hyperthyroidism.

This CDR3 is built from 14 residues. Germline CDR1 and CDR2: SQVTM and ANQGSEA. Germline trimming cut 4 bases from V and 4 bases from J; bases unmatched to any gene: 6. The material sequenced was peripheral blood or thyroid tissue (not recorded which). The gene calls are TRBV29-1 and TRBJ1-2; 10 positions match TRBD1. This clonotype was obtained from an adult woman with Graves' disease, either hyperthyroidism or ophthalmopathy (not recorded which). The CDR3 is CSVGPGQGRYGYTF. The CDR3 nucleotides read TGCAGCGTTGGGCCGGGACAGGGGCGCTATGGCTACACCTTC.